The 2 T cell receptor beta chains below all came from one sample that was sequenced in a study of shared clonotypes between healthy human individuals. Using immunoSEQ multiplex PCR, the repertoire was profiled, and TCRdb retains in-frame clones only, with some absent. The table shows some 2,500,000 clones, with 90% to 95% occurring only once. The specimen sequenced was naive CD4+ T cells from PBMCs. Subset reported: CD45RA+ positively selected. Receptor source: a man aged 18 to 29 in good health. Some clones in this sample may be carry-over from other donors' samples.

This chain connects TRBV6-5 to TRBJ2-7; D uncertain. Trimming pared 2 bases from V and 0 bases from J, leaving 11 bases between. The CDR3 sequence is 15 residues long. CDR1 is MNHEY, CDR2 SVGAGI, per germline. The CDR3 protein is CASSYGQTFSYEQYF. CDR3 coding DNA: TGTGCCAGCAGTTACGGGCAGACCTTCTCCTACGAGCAGTACTTC.

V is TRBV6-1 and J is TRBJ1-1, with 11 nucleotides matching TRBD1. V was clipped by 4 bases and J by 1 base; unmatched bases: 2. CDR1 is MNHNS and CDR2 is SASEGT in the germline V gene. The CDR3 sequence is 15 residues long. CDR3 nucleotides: TGTGCCAGCAGTGCCGGGACAGGGGGGAACACTGAAGCTTTCTTT. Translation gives CASSAGTGGNTEAFF.